The rows below give T cell receptor beta chains drawn from one sample of a study of siplizumab effects on memory and regulatory T cells. Data came from immunoSEQ multiplex PCR; TCRdb stores just in-frame clones and leaves some out. Seen here are 85,000 to 130,000 clones, approximately 90% observed once, and the top ten hold approximately 0.66%. Sequenced sample: Tregs sorted from blood. These receptor sequences come from a human donor in good health. Each CDR3 is given with its conserved first and last residue. A D gene is named only where the DNA matches it firmly.

d_call,j_call,v_call,cdr3_aa
-,TRBJ2-5,TRBV11-2,CASSDGIHTKETQYF
TRBD1,TRBJ1-4,TRBV7-9,CASSGTGSNEKLFF
-,TRBJ1-5,TRBV27,CASSLWGNQQPQHF
TRBD2,TRBJ2-5,TRBV25-1,CASSGGGIGTQYF
-,TRBJ2-5,TRBV9,CASSVGVLIGETQYF
TRBD1,TRBJ2-7,TRBV5-1,CASFTGTGPHEQYF
-,TRBJ2-7,TRBV4-2,CASSSFYEQYF
-,TRBJ2-7,TRBV20-1,CSASSGYEQYF
-,TRBJ2-5,TRBV7-6,CASSPSQGTQYF
-,TRBJ1-1,TRBV30,CAWKFEGTEAFF
-,TRBJ2-7,TRBV7-9,CASSLESGRYSYEQYF
TRBD1,TRBJ2-1,TRBV5-4,CASSFPGQGSSYNEQFF
-,TRBJ2-2,TRBV19,CASKSAAAGELFF
-,TRBJ2-1,TRBV25-1,CASSESALRGFYNEQFF
TRBD1,TRBJ2-1,TRBV11-2,CASSYGQGIDEQFF
-,TRBJ2-3,TRBV5-5,CASSLRTGDTQYF
TRBD1,TRBJ1-6,TRBV6-1,CASTSRDRSISPLHF
TRBD2,TRBJ2-3,TRBV4-1,CASSQGHPAGVTDTQYF
-,TRBJ1-5,TRBV19,CASSPTPGISNQPQHF
TRBD1,TRBJ2-3,TRBV28,CASRPEDRVDTQYF
-,TRBJ1-2,TRBV10-3,CAISERPSYGYTF
TRBD2,TRBJ2-7,TRBV18,CASSPLSGRAYEQYF
-,TRBJ1-1,TRBV5-1,CASSLASASEAFF
-,TRBJ1-5,TRBV2,CASSEIVQPQHF
TRBD1,TRBJ2-3,TRBV5-6,CASSLAYRHRGATDTQYF
TRBD1,TRBJ2-7,TRBV5-4,CASSLLGQGAYEQYF
-,TRBJ1-5,TRBV5-4,CASSLGGAINQPQHF
-,TRBJ1-4,TRBV11-3,CASSLEAPGELFF
-,TRBJ1-1,TRBV7-2,CASSLGMNTEAFF
-,TRBJ1-1,TRBV4-1,CASSQLGLNTEAFF
-,TRBJ1-5,TRBV30,CAWSVGIRNQPQHF
-,TRBJ2-7,TRBV30,CAWSAQYEQYF
-,TRBJ2-7,TRBV11-3,CASSLETPGQFRYEQYF
-,TRBJ2-7,TRBV19,CASSMRLGRGYEQYF
-,TRBJ2-1,TRBV28,CASSYGNEQFF
-,TRBJ2-3,TRBV12-5,CASGPDAGARGTDTQYF
TRBD1,TRBJ1-3,TRBV5-1,CASSLDTGGAFGNTIYF
TRBD1,TRBJ2-1,TRBV7-9,CASSFTGVRSSYNEQFF
-,TRBJ2-7,TRBV7-2,CASSWDTGSYEQYF
-,TRBJ1-2,TRBV6-6,CASSYSNYGYTF
TRBD2,TRBJ2-1,TRBV14,CASSQVRLAEQFF
TRBD2,TRBJ2-6,TRBV7-9,CASSPSGAGANVLTF
TRBD2,TRBJ2-5,TRBV5-4,CASSLAGLAGGGETQYF
TRBD2,TRBJ2-3,TRBV7-9,CASSLVFWTSGTNTQYF
TRBD1,TRBJ2-1,TRBV10-3,CAISGVRDRQLSSYNEQFF
-,TRBJ1-2,TRBV7-9,CASSLWAQYGYTF
TRBD1,TRBJ1-2,TRBV7-3,CASSLKSGGDYGYTF
-,TRBJ2-1,TRBV7-2,CASSTPPSREQFF